Below, one T cell receptor beta chain is given with its context. This clonotype was detected many times. Its antigen target is currently unknown. Within one base of it there is no much larger clone, and no base qualities were kept. The intended sense of this specimen's treatment or condition label: in vitro stimulation with specific CMV peptide epitopes to enrich CMV-specific T cells. These data come from a study of T cell repertoires in cytomegalovirus infection (dated 2019 in TCRdb). For context, the study as a whole: Peptide stimulations targeted recently identified HLA-C-restricted CMV epitopes, whose presentation resists viral immunomodulation, together with well-studied HLA-B-restricted epitopes. The HLA type of each donor mattered for the analysis, because public TCR beta signatures pointed to carriage of CMV infection along with the matching HLA type. What the work shows at the level of the full study, not this receptor alone: The ex vivo response was dominated by HLA-C-restricted CMV-specific TCR beta clonotypes, which also provided the single most frequent clonotype in two of eight donors. Cumulative frequency of public TCR beta family members discriminated carriers of CMV infection plus the relevant HLA type in this cohort and an independent roughly 340-donor cohort.

Sequencing was carried out with an Illumina HiSeq 1500. The public reads were quality trimmed at Q25 with fastp and then assembled into clones with MiXCR by TCRdb, keeping productive beta chains. Each record represents a unique CDR3 protein, reported with the most common genes and DNA among its rows. Counted in this sample were approximately 600,000 distinct CDR3 sequences; 40% of them appeared once. The ten largest account for 48% of the sample. This TCR was recovered from a human donor in good health (CMV status not recorded). Some clones in this sample may be carry-over from other donors' samples. The material sequenced was cultured PBMCs, taken from culture after CMV antigen stimulation.

The bases read TGTGCCAGCAGCTTAGCTGGGGGGCAGGGCTGGCCCCAGCATTTT. This gives the protein CASSLAGGQGWPQHF. Recombination connected TRBV7-2 to TRBJ1-5; TRBD1 is possibly the D segment (6 matching bases). Between the V and J ends, shortened by 0 bases and 9 bases respectively, the junction contains 15 bases. From a lookup of the germline V gene, CDR1 and CDR2 are SGHTA and FQGNSA. The CDR3 holds 15 amino acids from the cysteine to the phenylalanine. The CDR3 DNA has 45 bases and is translated from base 1. With the rest looked up from the reference TRBV7-2 and TRBJ1-5 genes rather than sequenced, the full variable domain is GAGVSQSPSNKVTEKGKDVELRCDPISGHTALYWYRQSLGQGLEFLIYFQGNSAPDKSGLPSDRFSAERTGGSVSTLTIQRTQQEDSAVYLCASSLAGGQGWPQHFGDGTRLSIL.